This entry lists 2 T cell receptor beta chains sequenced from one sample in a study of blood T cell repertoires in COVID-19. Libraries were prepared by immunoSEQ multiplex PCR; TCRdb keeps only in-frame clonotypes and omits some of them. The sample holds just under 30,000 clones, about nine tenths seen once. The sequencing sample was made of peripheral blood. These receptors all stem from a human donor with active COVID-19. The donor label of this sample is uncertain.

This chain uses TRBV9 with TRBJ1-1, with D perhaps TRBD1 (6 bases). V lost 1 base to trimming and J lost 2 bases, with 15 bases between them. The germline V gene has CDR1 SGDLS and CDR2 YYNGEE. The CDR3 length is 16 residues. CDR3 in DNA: TGTGCCAGCAGCGTAAGAGGGGGGGGGCTTAACACTGAAGCTTTCTTT. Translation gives CASSVRGGGLNTEAFF.

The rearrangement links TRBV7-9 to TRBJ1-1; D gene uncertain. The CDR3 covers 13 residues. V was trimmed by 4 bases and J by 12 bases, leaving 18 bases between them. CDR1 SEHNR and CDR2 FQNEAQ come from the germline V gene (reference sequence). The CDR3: CASSSQAPRGSFF. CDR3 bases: TGTGCCAGCAGCTCCCAGGCCCCCCGTGGGTCTTTCTTT.